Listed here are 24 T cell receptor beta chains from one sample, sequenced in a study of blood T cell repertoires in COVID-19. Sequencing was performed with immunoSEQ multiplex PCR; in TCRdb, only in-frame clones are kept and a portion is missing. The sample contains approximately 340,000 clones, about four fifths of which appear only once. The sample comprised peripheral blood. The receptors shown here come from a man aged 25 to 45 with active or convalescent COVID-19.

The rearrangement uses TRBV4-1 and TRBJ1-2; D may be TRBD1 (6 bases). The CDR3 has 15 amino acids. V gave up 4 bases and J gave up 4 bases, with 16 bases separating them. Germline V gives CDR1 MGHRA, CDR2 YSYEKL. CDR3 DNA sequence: TGCGCCAGCAGCCCACCACAGGGAGGGGTCTATGGCTACACCTTC. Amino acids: CASSPPQGGVYGYTF.

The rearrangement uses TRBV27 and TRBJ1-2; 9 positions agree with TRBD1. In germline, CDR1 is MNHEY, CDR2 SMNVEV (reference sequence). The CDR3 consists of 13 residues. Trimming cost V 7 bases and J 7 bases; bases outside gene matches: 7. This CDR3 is CASTEDRGGGYTF. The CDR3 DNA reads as TGTGCCAGCACCGAAGACAGGGGGGGTGGCTACACCTTC.

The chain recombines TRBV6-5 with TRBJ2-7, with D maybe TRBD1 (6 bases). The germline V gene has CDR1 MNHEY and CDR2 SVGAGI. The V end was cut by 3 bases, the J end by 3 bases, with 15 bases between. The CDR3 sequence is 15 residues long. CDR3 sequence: CASSYLRTANYEQYF. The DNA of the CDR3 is TGTGCCAGCAGTTATCTCCGGACAGCGAACTACGAGCAGTACTTC.

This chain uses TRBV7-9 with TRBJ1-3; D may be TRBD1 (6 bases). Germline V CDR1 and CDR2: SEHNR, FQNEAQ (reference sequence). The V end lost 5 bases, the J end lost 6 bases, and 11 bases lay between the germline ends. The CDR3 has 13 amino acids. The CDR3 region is CASSGQIVNTIYF. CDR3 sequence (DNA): TGTGCCAGCAGCGGACAGATCGTAAACACCATATATTTT.

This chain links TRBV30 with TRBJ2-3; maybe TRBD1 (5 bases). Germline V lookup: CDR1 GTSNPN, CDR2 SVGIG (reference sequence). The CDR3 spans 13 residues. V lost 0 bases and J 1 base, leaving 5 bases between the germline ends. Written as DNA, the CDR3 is TGTGCCTGGAGTGTACAGGGCACAGATACGCAGTATTTT. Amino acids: CAWSVQGTDTQYF.

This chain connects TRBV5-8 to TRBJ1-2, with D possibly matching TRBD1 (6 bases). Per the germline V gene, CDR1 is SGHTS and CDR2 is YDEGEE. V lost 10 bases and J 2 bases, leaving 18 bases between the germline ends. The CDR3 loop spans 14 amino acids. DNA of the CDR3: TGTGCCGGGGGAGCGGACAGAAGAAACTATGGCTACACCTTC. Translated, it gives CAGGADRRNYGYTF.

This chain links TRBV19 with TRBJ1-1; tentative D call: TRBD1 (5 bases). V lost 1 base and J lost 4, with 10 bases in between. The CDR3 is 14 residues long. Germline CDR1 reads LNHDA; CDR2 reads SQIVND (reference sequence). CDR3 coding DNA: TGTGCCAGTAGTATAGTTGGGGGGAGCACTGAAGCTTTCTTT. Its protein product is CASSIVGGSTEAFF.

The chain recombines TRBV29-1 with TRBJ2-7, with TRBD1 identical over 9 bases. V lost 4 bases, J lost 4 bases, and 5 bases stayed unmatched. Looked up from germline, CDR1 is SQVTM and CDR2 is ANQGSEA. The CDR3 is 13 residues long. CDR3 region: CSVGTGVGYEQYF. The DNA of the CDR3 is TGCAGCGTTGGGACAGGGGTCGGGTACGAGCAGTACTTC.

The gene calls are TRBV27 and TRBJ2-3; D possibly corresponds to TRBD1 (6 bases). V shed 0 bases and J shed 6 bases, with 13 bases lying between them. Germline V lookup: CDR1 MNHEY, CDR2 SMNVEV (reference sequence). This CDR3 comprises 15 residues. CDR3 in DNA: TGTGCCAGCAGTTTATCCCAGGGGACGGGGGATACGCAGTATTTT. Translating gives CASSLSQGTGDTQYF.

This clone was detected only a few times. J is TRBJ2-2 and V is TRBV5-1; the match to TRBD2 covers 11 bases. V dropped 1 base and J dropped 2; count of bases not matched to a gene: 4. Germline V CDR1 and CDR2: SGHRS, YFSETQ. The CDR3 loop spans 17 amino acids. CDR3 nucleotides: TGCGCCAGCAGCTTGCCCACTAGCGGGAGCAACACCGGGGAGCTGTTTTTT. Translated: CASSLPTSGSNTGELFF.

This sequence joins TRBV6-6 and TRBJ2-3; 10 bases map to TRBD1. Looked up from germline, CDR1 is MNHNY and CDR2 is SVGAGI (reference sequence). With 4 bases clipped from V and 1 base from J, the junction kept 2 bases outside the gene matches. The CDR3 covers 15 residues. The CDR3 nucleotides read TGTGCCAGCAGTTCCGGACAGGGGGGCACAGATACGCAGTATTTT. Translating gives CASSSGQGGTDTQYF.

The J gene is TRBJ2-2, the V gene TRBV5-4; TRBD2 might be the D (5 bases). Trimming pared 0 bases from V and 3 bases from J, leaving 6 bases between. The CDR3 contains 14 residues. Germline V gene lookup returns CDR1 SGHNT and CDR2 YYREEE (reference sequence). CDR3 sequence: CASSLGRDTGELFF. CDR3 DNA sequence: TGTGCCAGCAGCTTGGGGCGGGACACCGGGGAGCTGTTTTTT.

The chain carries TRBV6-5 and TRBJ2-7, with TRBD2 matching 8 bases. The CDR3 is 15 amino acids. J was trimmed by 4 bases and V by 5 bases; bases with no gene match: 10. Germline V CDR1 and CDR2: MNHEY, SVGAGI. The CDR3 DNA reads TGTGCCAGCAGTCCTCTAAGCGGGAGTACGTACGAGCAGTACTTC. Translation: CASSPLSGSTYEQYF.

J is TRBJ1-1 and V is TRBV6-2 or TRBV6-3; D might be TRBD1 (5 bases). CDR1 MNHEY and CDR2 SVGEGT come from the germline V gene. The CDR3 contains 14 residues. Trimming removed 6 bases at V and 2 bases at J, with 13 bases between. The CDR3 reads CASSLRVSNTEAFF. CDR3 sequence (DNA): TGTGCCAGCAGCCTCAGGGTTTCCAACACTGAAGCTTTCTTT.

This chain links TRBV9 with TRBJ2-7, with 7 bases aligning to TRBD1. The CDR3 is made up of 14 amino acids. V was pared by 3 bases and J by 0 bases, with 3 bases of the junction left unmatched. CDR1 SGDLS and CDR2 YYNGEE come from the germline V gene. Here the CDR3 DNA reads TGTGCCAGCAGCGCATGGGACAGCTCCTACGAGCAGTACTTC. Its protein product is CASSAWDSSYEQYF.

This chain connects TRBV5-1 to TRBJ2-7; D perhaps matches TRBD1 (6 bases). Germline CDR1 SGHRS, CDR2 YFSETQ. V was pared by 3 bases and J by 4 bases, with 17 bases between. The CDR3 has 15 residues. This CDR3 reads CASSWPRDKEYEQYF. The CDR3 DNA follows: TGCGCCAGCAGCTGGCCCCGGGACAAGGAATACGAGCAGTACTTC.

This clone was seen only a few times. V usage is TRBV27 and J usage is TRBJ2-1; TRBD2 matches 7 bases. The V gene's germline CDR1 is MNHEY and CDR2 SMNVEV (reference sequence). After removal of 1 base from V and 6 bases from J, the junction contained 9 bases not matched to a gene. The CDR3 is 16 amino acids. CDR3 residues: CASSLLGPSGGNEQFF. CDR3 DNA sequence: TGTGCCAGCAGTTTATTAGGGCCCTCGGGAGGCAATGAGCAGTTCTTC.

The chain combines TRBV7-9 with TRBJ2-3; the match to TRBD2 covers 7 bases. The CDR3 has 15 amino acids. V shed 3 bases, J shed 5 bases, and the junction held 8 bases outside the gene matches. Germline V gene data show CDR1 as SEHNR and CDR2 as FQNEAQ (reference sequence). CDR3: CASSLGGPAGDTQYF. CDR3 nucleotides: TGTGCCAGCAGCTTGGGAGGGCCAGCGGGAGATACGCAGTATTTT.

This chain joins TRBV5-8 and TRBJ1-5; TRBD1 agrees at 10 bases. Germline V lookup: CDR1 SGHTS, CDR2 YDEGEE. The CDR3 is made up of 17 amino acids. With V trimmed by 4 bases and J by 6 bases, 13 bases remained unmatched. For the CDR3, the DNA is TGTGCCAGCAGCCTGGGGGGACAGGGGTGGTCAGGTCAGCCCCAGCATTTT. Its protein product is CASSLGGQGWSGQPQHF.

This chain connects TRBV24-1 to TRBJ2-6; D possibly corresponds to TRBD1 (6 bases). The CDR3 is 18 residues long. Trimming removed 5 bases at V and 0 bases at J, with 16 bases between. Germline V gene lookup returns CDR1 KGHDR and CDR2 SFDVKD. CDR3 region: CATSARGKGLSGANVLTF. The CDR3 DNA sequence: TGTGCCACCAGTGCCAGGGGAAAAGGGCTCTCTGGGGCCAACGTCCTGACTTTC.

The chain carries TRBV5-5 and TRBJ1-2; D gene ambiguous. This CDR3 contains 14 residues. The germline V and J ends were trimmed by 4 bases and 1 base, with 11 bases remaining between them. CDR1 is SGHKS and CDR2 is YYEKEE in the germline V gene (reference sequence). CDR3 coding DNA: TGTGCCAGCAGCCCGGGAGGGTTTAACTATGGCTACACCTTC. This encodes CASSPGGFNYGYTF.

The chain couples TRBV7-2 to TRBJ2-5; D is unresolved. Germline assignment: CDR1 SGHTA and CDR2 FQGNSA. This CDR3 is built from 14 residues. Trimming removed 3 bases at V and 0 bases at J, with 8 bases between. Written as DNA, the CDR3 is TGTGCCAGCAGCTTCCACAGATACCAAGAGACCCAGTACTTC. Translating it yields CASSFHRYQETQYF.

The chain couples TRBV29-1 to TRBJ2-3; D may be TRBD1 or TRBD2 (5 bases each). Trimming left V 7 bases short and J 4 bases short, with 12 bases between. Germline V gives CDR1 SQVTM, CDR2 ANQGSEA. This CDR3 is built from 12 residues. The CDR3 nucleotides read TGCAGCGGGGGGTCAGGGTCAGATACGCAGTATTTT. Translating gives CSGGSGSDTQYF.

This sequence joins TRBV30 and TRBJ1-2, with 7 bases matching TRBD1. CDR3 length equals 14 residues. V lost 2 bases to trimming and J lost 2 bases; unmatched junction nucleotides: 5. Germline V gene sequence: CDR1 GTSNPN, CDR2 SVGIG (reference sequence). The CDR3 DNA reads TGTGCCTGGAGTATCGGGACAGAGAACTATGGCTACACCTTC. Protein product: CAWSIGTENYGYTF.